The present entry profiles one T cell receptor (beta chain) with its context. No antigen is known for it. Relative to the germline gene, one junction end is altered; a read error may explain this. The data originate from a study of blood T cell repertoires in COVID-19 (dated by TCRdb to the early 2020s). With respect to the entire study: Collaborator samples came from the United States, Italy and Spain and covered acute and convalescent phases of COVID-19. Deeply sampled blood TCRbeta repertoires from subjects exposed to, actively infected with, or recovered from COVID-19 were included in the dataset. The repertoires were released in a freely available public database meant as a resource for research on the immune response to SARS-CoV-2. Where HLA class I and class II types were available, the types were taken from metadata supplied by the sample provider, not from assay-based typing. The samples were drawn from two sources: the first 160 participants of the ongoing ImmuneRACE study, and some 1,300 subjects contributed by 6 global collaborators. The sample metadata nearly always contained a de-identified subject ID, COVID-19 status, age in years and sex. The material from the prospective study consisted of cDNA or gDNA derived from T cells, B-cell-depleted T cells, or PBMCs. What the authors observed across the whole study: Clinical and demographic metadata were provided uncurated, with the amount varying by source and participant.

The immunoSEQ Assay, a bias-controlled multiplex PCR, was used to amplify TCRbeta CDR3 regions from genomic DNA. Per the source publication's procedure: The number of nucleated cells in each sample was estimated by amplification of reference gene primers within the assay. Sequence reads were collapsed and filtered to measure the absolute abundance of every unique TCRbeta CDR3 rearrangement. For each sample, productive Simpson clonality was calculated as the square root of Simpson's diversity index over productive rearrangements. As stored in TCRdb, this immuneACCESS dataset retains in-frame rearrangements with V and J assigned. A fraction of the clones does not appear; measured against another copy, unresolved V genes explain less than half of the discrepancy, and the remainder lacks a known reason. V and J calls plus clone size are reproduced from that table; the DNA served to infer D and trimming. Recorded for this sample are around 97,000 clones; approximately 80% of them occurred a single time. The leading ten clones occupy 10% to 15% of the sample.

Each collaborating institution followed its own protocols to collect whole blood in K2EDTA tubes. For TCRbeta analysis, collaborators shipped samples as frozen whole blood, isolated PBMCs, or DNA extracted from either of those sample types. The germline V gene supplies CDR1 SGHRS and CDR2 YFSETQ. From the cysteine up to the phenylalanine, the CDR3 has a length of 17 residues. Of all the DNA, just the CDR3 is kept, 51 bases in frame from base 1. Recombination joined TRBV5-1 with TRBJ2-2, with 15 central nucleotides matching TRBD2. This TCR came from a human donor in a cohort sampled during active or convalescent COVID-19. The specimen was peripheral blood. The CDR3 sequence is CARSRTSGGANTGELFF. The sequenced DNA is TGCGCCCGCAGCCGGACTAGCGGGGGGGCCAACACCGGGGAGCTGTTTTTT.